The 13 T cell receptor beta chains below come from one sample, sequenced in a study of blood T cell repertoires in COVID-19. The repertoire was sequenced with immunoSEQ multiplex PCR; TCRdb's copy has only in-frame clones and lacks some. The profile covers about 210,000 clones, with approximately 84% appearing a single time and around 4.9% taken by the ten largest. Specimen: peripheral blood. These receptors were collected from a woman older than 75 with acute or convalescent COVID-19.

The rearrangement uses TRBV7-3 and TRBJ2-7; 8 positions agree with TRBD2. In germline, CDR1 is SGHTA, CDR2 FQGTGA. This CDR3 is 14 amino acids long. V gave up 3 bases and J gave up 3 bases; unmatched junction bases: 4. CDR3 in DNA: TGTGCCAGCAGCTTTGGAGCGGGGGACTACGAGCAGTACTTC. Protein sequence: CASSFGAGDYEQYF.

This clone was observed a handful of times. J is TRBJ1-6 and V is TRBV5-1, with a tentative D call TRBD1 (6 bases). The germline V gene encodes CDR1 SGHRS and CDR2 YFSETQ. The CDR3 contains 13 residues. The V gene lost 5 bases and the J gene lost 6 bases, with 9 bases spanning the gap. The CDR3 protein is CASSTGINSPLHF. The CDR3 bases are TGCGCCAGCAGTACAGGGATTAATTCACCCCTCCACTTT.

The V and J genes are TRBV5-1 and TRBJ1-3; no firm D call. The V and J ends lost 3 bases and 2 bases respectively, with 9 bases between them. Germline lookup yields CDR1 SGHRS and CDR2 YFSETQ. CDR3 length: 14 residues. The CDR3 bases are TGCGCCAGCAGCTCGACGGGGACTGGAAACACCATATATTTT. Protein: CASSSTGTGNTIYF.

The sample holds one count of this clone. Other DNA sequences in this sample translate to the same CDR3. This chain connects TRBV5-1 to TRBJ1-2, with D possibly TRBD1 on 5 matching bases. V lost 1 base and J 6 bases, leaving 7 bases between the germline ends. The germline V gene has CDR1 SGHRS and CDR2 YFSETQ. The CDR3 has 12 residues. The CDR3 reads CASSLKGDGYTF. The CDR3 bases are TGCGCCAGCAGCTTGAAAGGGGATGGCTACACCTTC. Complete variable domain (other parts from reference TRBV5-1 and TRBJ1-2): KAGVTQTPRYLIKTRGQQVTLSCSPISGHRSVSWYQQTPGQGLQFLFEYFSETQRNKGNFPGRFSGRQFSNSRSEMNVSTLELGDSALYLCASSLKGDGYTFGSGTRLTVV.

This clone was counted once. CDR3 residues: CASSLSGTSGYEQYF. The DNA of the CDR3 is TGTGCCAGCAGCTTAAGTGGGACTAGTGGCTACGAGCAGTACTTC. This chain links TRBV7-3 with TRBJ2-7; TRBD2 matches 8 bases. This CDR3 is built from 15 residues. The V segment lost 1 base and the J segment 3 bases; nucleotides outside the gene matches: 5. Per the germline V gene, CDR1 is SGHTA and CDR2 is FQGTGA.

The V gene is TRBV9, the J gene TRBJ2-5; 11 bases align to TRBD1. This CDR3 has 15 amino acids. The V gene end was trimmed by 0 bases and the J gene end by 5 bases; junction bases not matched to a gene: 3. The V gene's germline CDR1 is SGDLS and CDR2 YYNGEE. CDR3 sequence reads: CASSVGGQGAETQYF. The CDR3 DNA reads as TGTGCCAGCAGCGTAGGTGGACAGGGGGCTGAGACCCAGTACTTC.

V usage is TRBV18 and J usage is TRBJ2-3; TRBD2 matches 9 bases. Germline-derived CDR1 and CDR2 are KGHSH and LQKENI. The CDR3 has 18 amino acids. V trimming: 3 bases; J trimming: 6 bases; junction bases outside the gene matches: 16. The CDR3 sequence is CASSPEVWREGFVDTQYF. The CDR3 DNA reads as TGTGCCAGCTCACCGGAGGTCTGGCGGGAGGGATTCGTGGATACGCAGTATTTT. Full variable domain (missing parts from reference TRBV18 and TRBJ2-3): NAGVMQNPRHLVRRRGQEARLRCSPMKGHSHVYWYRQLPEEGLKFMVYLQKENIIDESGMPKERFSAEFPKEGPSILRIQQVVRGDSAAYFCASSPEVWREGFVDTQYFGPGTRLTVL.

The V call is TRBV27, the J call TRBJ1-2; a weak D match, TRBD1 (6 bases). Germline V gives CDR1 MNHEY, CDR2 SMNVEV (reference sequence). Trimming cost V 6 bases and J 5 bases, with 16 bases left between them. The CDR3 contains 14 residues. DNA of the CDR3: TGTGCCAGCAGCACCCAAGGGGGGGGTTATGGCTACACCTTC. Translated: CASSTQGGGYGYTF.

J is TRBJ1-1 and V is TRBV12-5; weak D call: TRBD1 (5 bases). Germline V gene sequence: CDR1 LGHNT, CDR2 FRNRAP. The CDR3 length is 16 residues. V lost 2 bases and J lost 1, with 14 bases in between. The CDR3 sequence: CASGLTIIRGNTEAFF. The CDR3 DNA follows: TGTGCTAGTGGTTTGACCATAATAAGGGGGAACACTGAAGCTTTCTTT.

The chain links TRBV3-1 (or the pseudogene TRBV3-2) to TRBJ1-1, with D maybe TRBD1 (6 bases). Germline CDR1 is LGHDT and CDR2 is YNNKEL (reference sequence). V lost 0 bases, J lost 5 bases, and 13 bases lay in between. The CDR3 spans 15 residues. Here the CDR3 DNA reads TGTGCCAGCAGCCAAGATAACAGGGCGTGGACTGAAGCTTTCTTT. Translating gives CASSQDNRAWTEAFF.

CDR3 in DNA: TGTGCCAGCAGCCTCATCCGGACAGATACGCAGTATTTT. Translated, it gives CASSLIRTDTQYF. This chain joins TRBV7-2 and TRBJ2-3; D gene unclear. The V gene lost 5 bases and the J gene lost 3 bases, with 9 bases spanning the gap. Germline V lookup: CDR1 SGHTA, CDR2 FQGNSA. The length of the CDR3 is 13 residues.

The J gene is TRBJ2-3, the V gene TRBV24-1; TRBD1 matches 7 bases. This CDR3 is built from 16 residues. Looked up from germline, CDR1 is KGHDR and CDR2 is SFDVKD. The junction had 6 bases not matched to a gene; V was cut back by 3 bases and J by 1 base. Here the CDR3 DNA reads TGTGCCACCAGTGATACAGGGGAGTCAGGCACAGATACGCAGTATTTT. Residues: CATSDTGESGTDTQYF.

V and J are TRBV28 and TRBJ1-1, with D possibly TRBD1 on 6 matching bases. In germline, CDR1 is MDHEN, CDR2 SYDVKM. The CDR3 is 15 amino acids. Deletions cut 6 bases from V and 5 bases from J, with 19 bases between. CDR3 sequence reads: CASRLRTTGRTEAFF. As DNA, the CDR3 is TGTGCCAGCAGATTAAGAACGACAGGCCGGACTGAAGCTTTCTTT.